This T cell receptor (beta chain) derives from a study of cytomegalovirus exposure and HLA in healthy donors. Study-level points and caveats: Researchers catalogued some 160 TCR beta chains as cytomegalovirus-associated.

Trimming cost V 3 bases and J 4 bases, with 2 bases left between them. The CDR3 is 11 residues long. Germline loops: CDR1 SGDLS, CDR2 YYNGEE. Method: immunoSEQ multiplex PCR; TCRdb's copy keeps in-frame clones and lacks some. The table lists 250,000 to 400,000 clones, roughly nine tenths of them singletons. This clone has more than one count but fewer than ten. Its antigen is unknown. The J gene is TRBJ2-1, the V gene TRBV9; no reliable D call. This receptor was identified in a woman aged 25 to 39 in good health and CMV-seropositive. The specimen was PBMCs. This chain's CDR3 is CASSGYNEQFF. The CDR3 DNA follows: TGTGCCAGCAGCGGATACAATGAGCAGTTCTTC.